The clone carrying this TCR beta chain was picked up many times. The antigen remains undetermined. These data belong to a study of T cells in Graves' hyperthyroidism and ophthalmopathy. Researchers amplified the TCR beta CDR3 regions from RNA transcripts. Researchers ran a first-round RT-PCR on the TCR CDR3 using the HTBI primer set. MiXCR, run by TCRdb on the multiplex PCR reads, gives a single entry per CDR3 protein. The profile covers about 330,000 distinct CDR3 sequences, with roughly 13% appearing a single time and 30% to 35% taken by the ten largest. Exclusions: uncontrolled infection, other autoimmune disease, pregnancy, lactation. Diagnoses were made from clinical symptoms, serum measures (thyroxine and TRAb), thyroid ultrasound and orbital computed tomography. Notes on the study in general: The majority of expanded thyroid clonotypes above 0.001 also appeared in blood. In validation, the model predicted ophthalmopathy. These predictions came a median approximately 5.9 months before onset.

Germline loops: CDR1 MNHNS, CDR2 SASEGT. The CDR3 runs to 14 residues. Trimming pared 5 bases from V and 4 bases from J, leaving 12 bases between. Sequencing was done on a sample of blood. The origin of this receptor is a woman in her 40s with Graves' ophthalmopathy. The gene calls are TRBV6-1 and TRBJ2-1, with D uncertain. Here the CDR3 DNA reads TGTGCCAGCAGTTATATGGCCCCTTACAATGAGCAGTTCTTC. Amino acid sequence: CASSYMAPYNEQFF.